A single T cell receptor beta chain is shown here with its context. This specimen includes other DNA sequences encoding the same CDR3. This sample was included in a study of Ad26.COV2.S vaccination and SARS-CoV-2 variants. Study background: In the study, Ad26.COV2.S was injected intramuscularly once, or twice 56 days apart.

The CDR3 has 15 residues. V lost 2 bases to trimming and J lost 1 base; unmatched junction nucleotides: 0. Germline V gene lookup returns CDR1 MNHNS and CDR2 SASEGT. Assay: immunoSEQ multiplex PCR; the TCRdb copy retains only in-frame clones and omits some. The profile covers hundreds of thousands of clones, with roughly 90% appearing a single time and approximately 4.5% taken by the ten largest. Indicated treatment: some 19 received Ad26.COV2.S at low or high dose, single or two shots; 5 received placebo; per-sample allocation not given. Sampling was performed 63 days after the first vaccine or placebo injection.

The genes are TRBV6-1 and TRBJ2-1, with 9 bases lining up with TRBD2. This receptor was obtained from a person aged 18-65 years who received the Ad26.COV2.S COVID-19 vaccine or a placebo. Here the sequenced sample was peripheral blood, taken in a trial of Ad26.COV2.S vaccine versus placebo. Here the CDR3 reads CASSELAGSYNEQFF. As DNA, the CDR3 is TGTGCCAGCAGTGAACTAGCGGGGTCCTACAATGAGCAGTTCTTC.